This entry is about one T cell receptor (beta chain). This sample is part of a study of blood T cell repertoires in COVID-19. Germline V gives CDR1 SGHTA, CDR2 FQGNSA. The CDR3 runs to 15 residues. V lost 5 bases to trimming and J lost 3 bases, with 14 bases between them. Assay used: immunoSEQ multiplex PCR; TCRdb lists only in-frame clones, some missing. The table includes about 190,000 clones, about 85% detected once. The TCR originated in a middle-aged woman in a cohort exposed to, infected with or recovered from COVID-19 (not recorded which). The gene calls are TRBV7-2 and TRBJ1-5; D is possibly TRBD1 (5 bases). The specimen sequenced was PBMCs or T cells enriched from blood (not recorded which). CDR3 in amino acids: CASSRAVRVNQPQHF. In nucleotides, the CDR3 is TGTGCCAGCAGCCGGGCGGTCAGGGTCAATCAGCCCCAGCATTTT.